This T cell receptor (beta chain) originates from a study of blood T cell repertoires in COVID-19. The germline V gene has CDR1 SGHTA and CDR2 FQGNSA. Trimming pared 2 bases from V and 5 bases from J, leaving 12 bases between. The CDR3 covers 14 residues. Produced via immunoSEQ multiplex PCR; TCRdb's table is partial and in-frame only. Here the sample spans more than 300,000 clones, about 90% being singletons. This sequence originates from a woman in her 30s with COVID-19, enrolled during active disease. The sequencing sample was made of peripheral blood. The chain recombines TRBV7-2 with TRBJ1-1; D is perhaps TRBD1 (6 bases). CDR3 region: CASSLTGLRTEAFF. DNA of the CDR3: TGTGCCAGCAGCTTAACAGGGTTGAGGACTGAAGCTTTCTTT.